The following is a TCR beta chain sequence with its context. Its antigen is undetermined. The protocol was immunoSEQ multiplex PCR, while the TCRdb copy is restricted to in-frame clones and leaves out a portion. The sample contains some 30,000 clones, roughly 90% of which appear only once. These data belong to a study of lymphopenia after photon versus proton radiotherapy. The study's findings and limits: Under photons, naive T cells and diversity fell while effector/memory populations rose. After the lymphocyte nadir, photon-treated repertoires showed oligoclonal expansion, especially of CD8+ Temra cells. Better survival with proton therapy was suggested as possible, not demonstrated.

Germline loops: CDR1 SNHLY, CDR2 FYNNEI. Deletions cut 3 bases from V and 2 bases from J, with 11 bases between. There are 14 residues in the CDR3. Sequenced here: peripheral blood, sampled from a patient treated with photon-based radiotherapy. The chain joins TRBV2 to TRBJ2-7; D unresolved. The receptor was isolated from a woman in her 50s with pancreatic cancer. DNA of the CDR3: TGTGCCAGCAGTGATTCCTTTAACCCCTACGAGCAGTACTTC. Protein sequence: CASSDSFNPYEQYF.